The 18 T cell receptor beta chains below come from one sample, sequenced in a study of OX40 agonist ivuxolimab in advanced cancers. The assay was immunoSEQ multiplex PCR, and TCRdb's table has in-frame clones only and misses some. Among around 79,000 clones, roughly nine tenths were seen once, and the ten largest hold roughly 10%. The sample here was CD4+ or CD8+ T cells sorted from blood, taken in a trial of the OX40 agonist ivuxolimab. These receptors came from an adult with an advanced solid tumor such as melanoma, head and neck, liver or kidney cancer.

The chain has TRBV7-6 and TRBJ2-7, with 10 bases fitting TRBD1. This CDR3 spans 16 amino acids. J gave up 3 bases and V 1 base, and 6 bases lay outside the gene matches. Germline CDR1 SGHVS, CDR2 FNYEAQ. The CDR3 DNA is TGTGCCAGCAGCTTAGGCATGGGACAGGGGAACTACGAGCAGTACTTC. Translating it yields CASSLGMGQGNYEQYF.

The V and J genes are TRBV25-1 and TRBJ2-1; TRBD1 matches at 9 bases. Germline V gene sequence: CDR1 MGHDK, CDR2 SYGVNS. Germline trimming cut 6 bases from V and 9 bases from J; bases unmatched to any gene: 18. The CDR3 consists of 17 residues. CDR3 residues: CASRDLGGQGPLGEQFF. CDR3 nucleotides: TGTGCCAGCAGGGATTTAGGGGGACAGGGCCCCCTCGGTGAGCAGTTCTTC.

This chain joins TRBV13 and TRBJ2-2, with D unresolved. V was cut by 7 bases and J by 6 bases, with 9 bases left in between. The CDR3 runs to 12 residues. The germline V gene encodes CDR1 PRHDT and CDR2 FYEKMQ (reference sequence). The DNA for the CDR3 is TGTGCCAGCAACGTTATGGCCGGGGAGCTGTTTTTT. Its translation is CASNVMAGELFF.

The rearrangement links TRBV6-5 to TRBJ2-7; perhaps TRBD2 as D (5 bases). V lost 8 bases and J 6 bases, leaving 23 bases between the germline ends. The CDR3 runs to 15 residues. The V gene's germline CDR1 is MNHEY and CDR2 SVGAGI. The CDR3 loop reads CASPPSPGVEGEQYF. Here the CDR3 DNA reads TGTGCCAGCCCCCCATCGCCAGGCGTTGAGGGCGAGCAGTACTTC.

The chain joins TRBV9 to TRBJ1-2; D not certain. This CDR3 is built from 14 residues. CDR1 SGDLS and CDR2 YYNGEE come from the germline V gene. The ends were cut back, 1 base at V and 8 bases at J, with 15 bases in the middle. CDR3 sequence (DNA): TGTGCCAGCAGCGTAAACTCCCCGGACGGCGGCTACACCTTC. Translating gives CASSVNSPDGGYTF.

The chain joins TRBV19 to TRBJ2-7, with D unresolved. Germline V gene data show CDR1 as LNHDA and CDR2 as SQIVND (reference sequence). V was clipped by 5 bases and J by 2 bases, with 13 bases between them. The CDR3 runs 14 residues. CDR3 nucleotides: TGTGCCAGTAGTGAGGAGAGCCCAGCCTACGAGCAGTACTTC. Amino acids: CASSEESPAYEQYF. The full variable domain, in which reference TRBV19 and TRBJ2-7 provide the parts outside the CDR3, is DGGITQSPKYLFRKEGQNVTLSCEQNLNHDAMYWYRQDPGQGLRLIYYSQIVNDFQKGDIAEGYSVSREKKESFPLTVTSAQKNPTAFYLCASSEESPAYEQYFGPGTRLTVT.

The J gene is TRBJ2-5, the V gene TRBV27, with 9 bases identical to TRBD2. This CDR3 is 16 amino acids long. Germline lookup yields CDR1 MNHEY and CDR2 SMNVEV (reference sequence). V was pared by 1 base and J by 5 bases, with 8 bases of the junction left unmatched. The CDR3 DNA follows: TGTGCCAGCAGTTTATATAGCGGGGGACACATGGAGACCCAGTACTTC. Its protein product is CASSLYSGGHMETQYF.

The CDR3 coding sequence is TGTGCCAGCAGCGTAGGGGTGCGGGGCTCCTACGAGCAGTACTTC. The encoded protein is CASSVGVRGSYEQYF. This sequence joins TRBV9 and TRBJ2-7, with D tentatively TRBD2 (6 bases). The germline CDR1 and CDR2 sequences are SGDLS and YYNGEE. The germline V and J ends were trimmed by 0 bases and 0 bases, with 10 bases remaining between them. The CDR3 has 15 amino acids. Filled out from reference TRBV9 and TRBJ2-7, the complete variable domain reads DSGVTQTPKHLITATGQRVTLRCSPRSGDLSVYWYQQSLDQGLQFLIQYYNGEERAKGNILERFSAQQFPDLHSELNLSSLELGDSALYFCASSVGVRGSYEQYFGPGTRLTVT.

The rearrangement links TRBV6-6 to TRBJ2-5; no clear D. The V and J ends lost 0 bases and 1 base respectively, with 6 bases between them. Looked up from germline, CDR1 is MNHNY and CDR2 is SVGAGI (reference sequence). This CDR3 is built from 14 residues. The chain's CDR3 is CASSYSPGQETQYF. In DNA form, the CDR3 reads TGTGCCAGCAGTTACTCGCCCGGCCAAGAGACCCAGTACTTC.

The V call is TRBV7-8, the J call TRBJ2-1; D remains ambiguous. Germline assignment: CDR1 SGHVS and CDR2 FQNEAQ. V was shortened by 3 bases and J by 7 bases, with 10 bases between the two germline ends. The CDR3 sequence is 13 residues long. In DNA form, the CDR3 reads TGTGCCAGCAGCTTTGAGTTTGGGAATGAGCAGTTCTTC. Protein: CASSFEFGNEQFF.

The V and J genes are TRBV4-3 and TRBJ2-7, with 10 bases lining up with TRBD1. After removal of 4 bases from V and 4 bases from J, the junction contained 4 bases not matched to a gene. Germline loops: CDR1 LGHNA, CDR2 YSLEER. The CDR3 consists of 14 residues. The CDR3 protein is CASSPGTGEYEQYF. CDR3 bases: TGCGCCAGCAGCCCCGGGACAGGGGAATACGAGCAGTACTTC.

The CDR3 region has the DNA TGCGCCAGCAGTCAGGAGGACAGCCCAATGAGGGTGATCGGCTACACCTTC. Amino acid sequence: CASSQEDSPMRVIGYTF. The V call is TRBV23-1, the J call TRBJ1-2; D is perhaps TRBD1 (6 bases). TRBV23-1 is flagged as an ORF with uncertain function. Trimming removed 3 bases at V and 8 bases at J, with 25 bases between. This CDR3 region has 17 residues.

V and J are TRBV9 and TRBJ2-7; D uncertain. This CDR3 has 12 residues. V was shortened by 0 bases and J by 3 bases, with 4 bases between the two germline ends. Germline loops: CDR1 SGDLS, CDR2 YYNGEE. CDR3 protein: CASSVDDYEQYF. The CDR3 DNA reads as TGTGCCAGCAGCGTAGATGACTACGAGCAGTACTTC.

The chain employs TRBV9 and TRBJ2-3; TRBD2 aligns across 12 bases. J gave up 1 base and V 3 bases, and 9 bases lay outside the gene matches. Germline V gene lookup returns CDR1 SGDLS and CDR2 YYNGEE. CDR3 length: 18 residues. CDR3 DNA sequence: TGTGCCAGCAGCGCCTACCCCCTAGCGGGGGGGGGCACAGATACGCAGTATTTT. It codes for CASSAYPLAGGGTDTQYF.

This chain uses TRBV13 with TRBJ2-3; D remains unclear. CDR3 length equals 13 residues. Trimming cost V 2 bases and J 6 bases, with 9 bases left between them. The germline CDR1 and CDR2 sequences are PRHDT and FYEKMQ (reference sequence). The CDR3 DNA is TGTGCCAGCAGCTTAAGAGGTCACGATACGCAGTATTTT. Translated, it gives CASSLRGHDTQYF.

The chain joins TRBV29-1 to TRBJ2-7, with 11 nucleotides matching TRBD1. J lost 0 bases, V lost 4 bases, and 5 bases had no gene match. The CDR3 runs to 15 residues. CDR1 is SQVTM, CDR2 ANQGSEA, per germline. This CDR3 reads CSVAADRGLSYEQYF. CDR3 bases: TGCAGCGTTGCCGCGGACAGGGGGCTCTCCTACGAGCAGTACTTC.

The rearrangement joins TRBV9 to TRBJ1-5; no definite D call. The V gene's germline CDR1 is SGDLS and CDR2 YYNGEE. V lost 0 bases to trimming and J lost 3 bases, with 10 bases between them. The CDR3 runs 15 residues. The CDR3 region has the DNA TGTGCCAGCAGCGTAGACGTGGCCCCCAATCAGCCCCAGCATTTT. Its protein is CASSVDVAPNQPQHF.

The rearrangement links TRBV13 to TRBJ1-5, with unresolved D. V shed 0 bases and J shed 7 bases, with 10 bases lying between them. The CDR3 has 14 amino acids. Germline CDR1 PRHDT, CDR2 FYEKMQ (reference sequence). CDR3 DNA: TGTGCCAGCAGCTTAGGGGGGTTAAGCCAGCCCCAGCATTTT. Encoded protein: CASSLGGLSQPQHF. The full variable domain, its missing parts supplied by reference TRBV13 and TRBJ1-5, is AAGVIQSPRHLIKEKRETATLKCYPIPRHDTVYWYQQGPGQDPQFLISFYEKMQSDKGSIPDRFSAQQFSDYHSELNMSSLELGDSALYFCASSLGGLSQPQHFGDGTRLSIL.